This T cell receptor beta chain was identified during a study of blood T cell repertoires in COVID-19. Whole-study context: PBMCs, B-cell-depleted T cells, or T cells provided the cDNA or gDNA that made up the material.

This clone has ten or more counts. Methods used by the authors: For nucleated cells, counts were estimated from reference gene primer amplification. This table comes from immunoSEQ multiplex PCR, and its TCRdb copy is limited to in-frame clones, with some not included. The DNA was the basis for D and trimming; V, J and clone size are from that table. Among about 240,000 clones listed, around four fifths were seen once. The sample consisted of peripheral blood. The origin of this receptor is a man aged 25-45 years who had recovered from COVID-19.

The CDR3 DNA sequence: TGTGCCAGCAGTGACTCGACAGGGGGCTACAATGAGCAGTTCTTC. This sequence encodes CASSDSTGGYNEQFF. This chain uses TRBV6-4 with TRBJ2-1; TRBD1 matches at 9 bases. CDR1 MRHNA and CDR2 SNTAGT come from the germline V gene. V dropped 0 bases and J dropped 3; count of bases not matched to a gene: 0. The CDR3 totals 15 residues.